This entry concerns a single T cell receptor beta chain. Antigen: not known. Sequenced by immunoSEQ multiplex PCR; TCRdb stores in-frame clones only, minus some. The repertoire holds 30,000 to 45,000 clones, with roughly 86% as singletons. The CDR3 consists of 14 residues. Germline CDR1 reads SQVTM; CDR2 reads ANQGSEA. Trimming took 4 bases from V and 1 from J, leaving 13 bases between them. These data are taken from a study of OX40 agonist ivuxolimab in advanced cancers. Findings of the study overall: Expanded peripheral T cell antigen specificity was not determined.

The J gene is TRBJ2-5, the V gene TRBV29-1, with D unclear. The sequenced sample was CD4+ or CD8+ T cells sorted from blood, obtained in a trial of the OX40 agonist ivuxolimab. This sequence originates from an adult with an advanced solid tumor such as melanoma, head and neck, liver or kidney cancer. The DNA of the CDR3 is TGCAGCGTTGTTTGGTTGCCTAGCCAAGAGACCCAGTACTTC. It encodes CSVVWLPSQETQYF.